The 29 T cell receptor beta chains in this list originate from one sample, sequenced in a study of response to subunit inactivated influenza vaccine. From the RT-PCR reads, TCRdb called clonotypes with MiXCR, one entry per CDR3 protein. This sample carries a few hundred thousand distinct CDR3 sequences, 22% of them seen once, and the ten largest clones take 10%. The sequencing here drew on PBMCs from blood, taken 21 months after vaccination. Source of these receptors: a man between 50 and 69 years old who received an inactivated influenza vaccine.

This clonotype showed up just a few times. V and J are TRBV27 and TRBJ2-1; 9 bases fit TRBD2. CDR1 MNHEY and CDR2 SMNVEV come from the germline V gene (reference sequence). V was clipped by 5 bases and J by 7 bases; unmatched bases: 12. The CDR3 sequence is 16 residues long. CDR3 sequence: CASSPTIGGGANEQFF. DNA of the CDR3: TGTGCCAGCAGTCCCACCATTGGCGGGGGGGCTAATGAGCAGTTCTTC.

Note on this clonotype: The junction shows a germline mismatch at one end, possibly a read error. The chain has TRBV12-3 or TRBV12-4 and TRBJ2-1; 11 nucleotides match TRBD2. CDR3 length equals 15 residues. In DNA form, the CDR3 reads TGTACCAGCAGTATAGCGGGGGGGTTAAGAAATGAGCAGTTCTTC. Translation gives CTSSIAGGLRNEQFF.

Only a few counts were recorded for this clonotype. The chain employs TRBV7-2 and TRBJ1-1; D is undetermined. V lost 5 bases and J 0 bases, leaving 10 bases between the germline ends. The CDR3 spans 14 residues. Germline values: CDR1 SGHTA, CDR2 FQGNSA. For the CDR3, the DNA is TGTGCCAGCAGCACAGACTTACTGAACACTGAAGCTTTCTTT. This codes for CASSTDLLNTEAFF.

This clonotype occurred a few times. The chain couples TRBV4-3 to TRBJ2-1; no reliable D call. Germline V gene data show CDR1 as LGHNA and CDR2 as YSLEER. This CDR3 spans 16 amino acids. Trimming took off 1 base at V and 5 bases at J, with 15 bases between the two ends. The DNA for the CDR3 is TGCGCCAGCAGCCAAGGGAATAGGAATTTGGACAATGAGCAGTTCTTC. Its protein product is CASSQGNRNLDNEQFF.

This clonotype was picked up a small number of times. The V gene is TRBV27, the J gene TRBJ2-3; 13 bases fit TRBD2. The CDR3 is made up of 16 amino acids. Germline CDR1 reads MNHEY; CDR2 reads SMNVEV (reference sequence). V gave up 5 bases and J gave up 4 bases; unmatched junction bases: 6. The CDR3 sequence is CASSIRLAGGPDTQYF. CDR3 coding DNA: TGTGCCAGCAGTATTCGACTAGCGGGAGGTCCAGATACGCAGTATTTT.

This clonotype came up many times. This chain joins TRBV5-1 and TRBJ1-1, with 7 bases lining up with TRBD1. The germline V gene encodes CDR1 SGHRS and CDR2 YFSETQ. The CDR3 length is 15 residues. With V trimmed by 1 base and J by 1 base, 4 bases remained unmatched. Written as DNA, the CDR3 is TGCGCCAGCAGCTTGTCAGGGGGTCGGAACACTGAAGCTTTCTTT. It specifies CASSLSGGRNTEAFF.

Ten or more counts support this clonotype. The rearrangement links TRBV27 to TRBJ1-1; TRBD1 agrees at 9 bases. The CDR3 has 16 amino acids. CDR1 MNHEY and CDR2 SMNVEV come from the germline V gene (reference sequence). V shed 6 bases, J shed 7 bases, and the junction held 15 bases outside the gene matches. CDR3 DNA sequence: TGTGCCAGCAGCCTACTCTTGACAGGGGGGATTGGTGAAGCTTTCTTT. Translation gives CASSLLLTGGIGEAFF.

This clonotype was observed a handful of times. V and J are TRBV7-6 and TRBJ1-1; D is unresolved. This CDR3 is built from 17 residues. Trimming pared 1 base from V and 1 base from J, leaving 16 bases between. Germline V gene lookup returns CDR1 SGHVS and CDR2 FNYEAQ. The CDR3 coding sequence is TGTGCCAGCAGCTTAGACTTCTTCGGCGCTTCGAACACTGAAGCTTTCTTT. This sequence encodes CASSLDFFGASNTEAFF.

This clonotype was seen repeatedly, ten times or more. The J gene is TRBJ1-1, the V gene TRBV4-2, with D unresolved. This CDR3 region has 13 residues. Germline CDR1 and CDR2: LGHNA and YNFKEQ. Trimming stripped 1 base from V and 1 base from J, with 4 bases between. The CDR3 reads CASSQGANTEAFF. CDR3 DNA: TGTGCCAGCAGCCAAGGAGCGAACACTGAAGCTTTCTTT.

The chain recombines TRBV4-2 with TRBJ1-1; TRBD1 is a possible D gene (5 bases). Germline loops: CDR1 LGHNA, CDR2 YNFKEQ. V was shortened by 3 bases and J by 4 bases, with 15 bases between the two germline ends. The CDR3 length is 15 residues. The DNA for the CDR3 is TGTGCCAGCAGCCAGGGGGATCGTCGAGCCACTGAAGCTTTCTTT. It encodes CASSQGDRRATEAFF.

This CDR3 reads CASSLLSGTSGHRELFF. CDR3 sequence (DNA): TGTGCCAGCAGTTTATTGTCAGGGACTAGCGGGCACCGGGAGCTGTTTTTT. This sequence joins TRBV27 and TRBJ2-2; the match to TRBD2 covers 12 bases. CDR1 is MNHEY, CDR2 SMNVEV, per germline (reference sequence). With 1 base clipped from V and 9 bases from J, the junction kept 9 bases outside the gene matches. The CDR3 spans 17 residues.

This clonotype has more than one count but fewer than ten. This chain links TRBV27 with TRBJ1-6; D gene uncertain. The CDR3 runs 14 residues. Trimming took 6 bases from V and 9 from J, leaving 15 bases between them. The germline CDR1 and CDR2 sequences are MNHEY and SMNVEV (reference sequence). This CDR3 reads CASRIHGEASPLHF. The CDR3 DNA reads TGTGCCAGCAGAATCCATGGGGAGGCTTCACCCCTCCACTTT.

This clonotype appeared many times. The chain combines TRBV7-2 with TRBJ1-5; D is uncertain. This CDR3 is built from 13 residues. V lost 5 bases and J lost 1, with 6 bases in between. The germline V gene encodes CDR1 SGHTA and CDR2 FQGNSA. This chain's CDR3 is CASSRESNQPQHF. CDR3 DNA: TGTGCCAGCAGCCGAGAGAGCAATCAGCCCCAGCATTTT.

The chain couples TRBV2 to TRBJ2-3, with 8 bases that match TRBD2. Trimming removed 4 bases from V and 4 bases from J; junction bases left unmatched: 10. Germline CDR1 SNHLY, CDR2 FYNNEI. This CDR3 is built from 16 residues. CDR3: CASSVSGLGLPDTQYF. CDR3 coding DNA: TGTGCCAGCAGTGTGTCGGGACTAGGGTTACCAGATACGCAGTATTTT.

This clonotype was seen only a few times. The CDR3 region has the DNA TGTGCCAGCAGTTTGGACCAGAACACTGAAGCTTTCTTT. Amino acids: CASSLDQNTEAFF. This chain connects TRBV12-3 or TRBV12-4 to TRBJ1-1; the D is unclear. The CDR3 has 13 residues. Deletions cut 3 bases from V and 1 base from J, with 6 bases between.

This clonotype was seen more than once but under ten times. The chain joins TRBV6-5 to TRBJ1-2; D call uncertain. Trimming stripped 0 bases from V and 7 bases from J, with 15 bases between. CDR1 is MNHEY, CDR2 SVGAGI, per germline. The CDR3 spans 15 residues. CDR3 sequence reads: CASSYSTSPSVGYTF. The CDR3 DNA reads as TGTGCCAGCAGTTACTCGACTTCCCCGTCGGTTGGCTACACCTTC.

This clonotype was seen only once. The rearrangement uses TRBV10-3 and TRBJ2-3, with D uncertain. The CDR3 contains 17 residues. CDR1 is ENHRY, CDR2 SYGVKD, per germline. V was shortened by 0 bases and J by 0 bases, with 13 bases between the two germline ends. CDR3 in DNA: TGTGCCATCAGTGAGTCGACGGGCAGACGGAGCACAGATACGCAGTATTTT. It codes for CAISESTGRRSTDTQYF.

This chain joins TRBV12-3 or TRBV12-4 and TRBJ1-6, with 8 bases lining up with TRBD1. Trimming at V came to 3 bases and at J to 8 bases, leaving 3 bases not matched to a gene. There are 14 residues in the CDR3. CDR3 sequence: CASSFQGADSPLHF. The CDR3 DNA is TGTGCCAGCAGTTTCCAGGGGGCGGATTCACCCCTCCACTTT.

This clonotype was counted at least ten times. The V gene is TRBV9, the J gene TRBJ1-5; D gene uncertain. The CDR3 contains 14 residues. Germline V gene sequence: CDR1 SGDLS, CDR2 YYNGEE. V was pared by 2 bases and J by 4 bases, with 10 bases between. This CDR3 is CASSVDGGNQPQHF. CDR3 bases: TGTGCCAGCAGCGTTGACGGAGGGAATCAGCCCCAGCATTTT.

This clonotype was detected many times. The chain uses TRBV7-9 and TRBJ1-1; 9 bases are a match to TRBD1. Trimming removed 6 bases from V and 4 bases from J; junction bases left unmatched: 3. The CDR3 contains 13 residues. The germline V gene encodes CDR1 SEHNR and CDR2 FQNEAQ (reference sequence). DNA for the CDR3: TGTGCCAGCAGTTACAGGGGGCCCACTGAAGCTTTCTTT. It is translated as CASSYRGPTEAFF.

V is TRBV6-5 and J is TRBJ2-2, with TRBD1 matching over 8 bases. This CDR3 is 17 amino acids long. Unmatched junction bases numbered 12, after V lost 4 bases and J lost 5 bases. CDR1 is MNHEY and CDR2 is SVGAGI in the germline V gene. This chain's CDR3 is CASSSSSQGARTGELFF. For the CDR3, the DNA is TGTGCCAGCAGTTCCTCCAGCCAGGGGGCGCGTACCGGGGAGCTGTTTTTT.

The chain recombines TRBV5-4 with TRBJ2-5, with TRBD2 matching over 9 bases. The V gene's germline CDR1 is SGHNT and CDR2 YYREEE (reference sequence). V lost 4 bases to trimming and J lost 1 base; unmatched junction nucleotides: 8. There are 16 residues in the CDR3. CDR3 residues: CASSPVAGAVQETQYF. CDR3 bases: TGTGCCAGCAGCCCTGTAGCGGGGGCTGTCCAAGAGACCCAGTACTTC.

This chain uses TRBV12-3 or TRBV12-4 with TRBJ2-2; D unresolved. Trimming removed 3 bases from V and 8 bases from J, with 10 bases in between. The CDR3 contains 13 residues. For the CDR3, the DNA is TGTGCCAGCAGTTTGTTAGGTTTGGGGGAGCTGTTTTTT. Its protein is CASSLLGLGELFF.

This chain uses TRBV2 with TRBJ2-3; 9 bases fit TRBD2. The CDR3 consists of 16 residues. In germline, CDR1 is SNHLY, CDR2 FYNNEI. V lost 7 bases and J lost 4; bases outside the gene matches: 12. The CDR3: CASKRREGPAADTQYF. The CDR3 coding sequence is TGTGCCAGCAAACGGCGGGAGGGGCCCGCGGCAGATACGCAGTATTTT.

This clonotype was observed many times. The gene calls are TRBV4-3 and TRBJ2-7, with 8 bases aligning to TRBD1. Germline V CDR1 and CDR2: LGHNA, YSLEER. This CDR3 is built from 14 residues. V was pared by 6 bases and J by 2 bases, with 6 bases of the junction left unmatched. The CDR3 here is CASSLDRGAYEQYF. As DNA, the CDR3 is TGCGCCAGCAGTCTTGACAGGGGAGCCTACGAGCAGTACTTC.

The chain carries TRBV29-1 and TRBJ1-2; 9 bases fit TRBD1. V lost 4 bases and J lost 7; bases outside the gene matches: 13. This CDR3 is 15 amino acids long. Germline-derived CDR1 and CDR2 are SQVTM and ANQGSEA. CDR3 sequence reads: CSVALPHTGGSGYTF. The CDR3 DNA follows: TGCAGCGTTGCCCTACCTCACACAGGGGGCAGTGGCTACACCTTC.

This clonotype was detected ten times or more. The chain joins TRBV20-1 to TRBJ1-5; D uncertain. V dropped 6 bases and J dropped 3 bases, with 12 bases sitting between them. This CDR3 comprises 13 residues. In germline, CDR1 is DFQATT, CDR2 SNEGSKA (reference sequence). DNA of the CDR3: TGCAGTGCACGCCTGGGGAACAATCAGCCCCAGCATTTT. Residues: CSARLGNNQPQHF.

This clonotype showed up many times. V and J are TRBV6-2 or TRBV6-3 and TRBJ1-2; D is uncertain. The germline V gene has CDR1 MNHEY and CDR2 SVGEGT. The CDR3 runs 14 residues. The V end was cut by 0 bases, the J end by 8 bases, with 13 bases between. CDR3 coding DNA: TGTGCCAGCAGTTACTCGCCCTCCGGGCACGGCTACACCTTC. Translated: CASSYSPSGHGYTF.

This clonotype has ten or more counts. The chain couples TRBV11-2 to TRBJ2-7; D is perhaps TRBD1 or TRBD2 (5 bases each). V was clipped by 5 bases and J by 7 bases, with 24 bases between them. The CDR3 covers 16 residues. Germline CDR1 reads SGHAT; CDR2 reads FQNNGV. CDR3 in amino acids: CASSARAVVGAGEQYF. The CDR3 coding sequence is TGTGCCAGCAGCGCACGAGCGGTTGTTGGGGCAGGAGAGCAGTACTTC.